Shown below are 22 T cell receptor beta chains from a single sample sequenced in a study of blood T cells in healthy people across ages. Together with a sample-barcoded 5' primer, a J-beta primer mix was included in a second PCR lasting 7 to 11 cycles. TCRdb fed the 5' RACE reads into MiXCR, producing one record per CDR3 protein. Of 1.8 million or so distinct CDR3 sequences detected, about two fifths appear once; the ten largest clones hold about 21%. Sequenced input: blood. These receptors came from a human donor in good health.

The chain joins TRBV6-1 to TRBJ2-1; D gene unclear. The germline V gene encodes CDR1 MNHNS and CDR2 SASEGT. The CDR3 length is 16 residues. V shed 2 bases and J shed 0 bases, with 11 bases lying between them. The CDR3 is CASSEYGGSSYNEQFF. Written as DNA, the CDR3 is TGTGCCAGCAGTGAATACGGCGGTAGCTCCTACAATGAGCAGTTCTTC.

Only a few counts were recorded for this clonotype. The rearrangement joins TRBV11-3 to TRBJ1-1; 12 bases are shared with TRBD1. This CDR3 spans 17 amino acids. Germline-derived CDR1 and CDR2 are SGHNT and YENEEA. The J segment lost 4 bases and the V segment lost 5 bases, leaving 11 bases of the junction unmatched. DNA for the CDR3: TGTGCCAGCAGCCTCTGGGAGGGACAGGGGGCTGGCACTGAAGCTTTCTTT. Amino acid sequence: CASSLWEGQGAGTEAFF.

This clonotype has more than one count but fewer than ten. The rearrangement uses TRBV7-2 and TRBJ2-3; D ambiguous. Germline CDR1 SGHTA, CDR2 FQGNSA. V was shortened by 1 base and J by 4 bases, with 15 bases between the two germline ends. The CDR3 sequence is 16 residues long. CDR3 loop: CASSLDMSSTSDTQYF. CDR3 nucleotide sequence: TGTGCCAGCAGCTTAGATATGTCCAGCACTTCAGATACGCAGTATTTT.

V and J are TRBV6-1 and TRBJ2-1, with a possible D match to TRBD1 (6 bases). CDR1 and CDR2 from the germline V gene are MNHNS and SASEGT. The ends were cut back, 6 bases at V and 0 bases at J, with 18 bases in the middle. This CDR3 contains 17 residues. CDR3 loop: CASREDRGTSSYNEQFF. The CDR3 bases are TGTGCCAGCAGGGAGGATCGTGGGACATCCTCCTACAATGAGCAGTTCTTC.

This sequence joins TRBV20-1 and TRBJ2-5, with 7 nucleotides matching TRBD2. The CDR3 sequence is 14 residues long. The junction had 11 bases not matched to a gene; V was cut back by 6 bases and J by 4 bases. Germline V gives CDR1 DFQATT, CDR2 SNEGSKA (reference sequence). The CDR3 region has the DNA TGCAGTGCCCCTATTGGGGGGGTGAGAGAGACCCAGTACTTC. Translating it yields CSAPIGGVRETQYF.

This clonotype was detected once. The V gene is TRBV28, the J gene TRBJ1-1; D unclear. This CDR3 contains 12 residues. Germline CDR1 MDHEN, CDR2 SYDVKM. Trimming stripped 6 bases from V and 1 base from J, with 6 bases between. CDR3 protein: CASREQNTEAFF. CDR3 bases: TGTGCCAGCAGAGAGCAGAACACTGAAGCTTTCTTT.

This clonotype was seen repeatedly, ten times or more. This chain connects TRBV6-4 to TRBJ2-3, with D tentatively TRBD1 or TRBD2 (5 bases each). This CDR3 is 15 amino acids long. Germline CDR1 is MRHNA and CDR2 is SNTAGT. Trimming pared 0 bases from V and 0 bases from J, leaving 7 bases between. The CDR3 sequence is CASSDSGESTDTQYF. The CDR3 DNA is TGTGCCAGCAGTGACTCGGGGGAAAGCACAGATACGCAGTATTTT.

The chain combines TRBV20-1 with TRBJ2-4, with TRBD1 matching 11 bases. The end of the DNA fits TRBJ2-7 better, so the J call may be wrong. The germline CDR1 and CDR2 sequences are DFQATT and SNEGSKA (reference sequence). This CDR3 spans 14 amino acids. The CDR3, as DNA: TGCAGTGCTAGCCGTGGACAGGGGGCAAACGAGCAGTACTTC. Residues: CSASRGQGANEQYF.

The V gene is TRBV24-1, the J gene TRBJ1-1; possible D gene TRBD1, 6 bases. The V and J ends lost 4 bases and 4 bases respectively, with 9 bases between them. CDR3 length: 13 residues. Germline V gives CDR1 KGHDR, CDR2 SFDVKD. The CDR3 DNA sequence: TGTGCCACCAGTGAAAGGGGGGCCACTGAAGCTTTCTTT. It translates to CATSERGATEAFF.

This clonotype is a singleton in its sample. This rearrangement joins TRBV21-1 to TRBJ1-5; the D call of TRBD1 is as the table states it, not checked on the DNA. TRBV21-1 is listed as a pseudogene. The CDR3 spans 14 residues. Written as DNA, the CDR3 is TGTGCCAGCAAAAAAGGAGGGGATAATCAGCCCCAGCATTTT. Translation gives CASKKGGDNQPQHF.

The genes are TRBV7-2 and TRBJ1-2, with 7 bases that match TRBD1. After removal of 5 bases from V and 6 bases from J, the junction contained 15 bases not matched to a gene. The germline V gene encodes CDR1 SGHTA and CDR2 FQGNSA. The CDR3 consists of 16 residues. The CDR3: CASSPTVHDRVHGYTF. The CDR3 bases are TGTGCCAGCAGCCCGACCGTTCACGACAGGGTCCATGGCTACACCTTC.

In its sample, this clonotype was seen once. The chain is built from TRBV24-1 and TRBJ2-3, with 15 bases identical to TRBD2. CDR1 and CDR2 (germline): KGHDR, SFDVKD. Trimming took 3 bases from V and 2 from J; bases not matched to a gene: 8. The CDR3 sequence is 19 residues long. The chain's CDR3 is CATSDAGTSGGRYTDTQYF. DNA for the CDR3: TGTGCCACCAGTGATGCCGGGACTAGCGGGGGGCGATACACAGATACGCAGTATTTT.

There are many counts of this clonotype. This CDR3 is CSAAGSTESDPQHF. The DNA for the CDR3 is TGCAGTGCTGCAGGGTCTACCGAGAGTGATCCCCAGCATTTT. The chain joins TRBV20-1 to TRBJ1-5, with TRBD1 as a possible D gene (5 bases). The germline V and J ends were trimmed by 5 bases and 10 bases, with 21 bases remaining between them. This CDR3 contains 14 residues. The V gene's germline CDR1 is DFQATT and CDR2 SNEGSKA (reference sequence).

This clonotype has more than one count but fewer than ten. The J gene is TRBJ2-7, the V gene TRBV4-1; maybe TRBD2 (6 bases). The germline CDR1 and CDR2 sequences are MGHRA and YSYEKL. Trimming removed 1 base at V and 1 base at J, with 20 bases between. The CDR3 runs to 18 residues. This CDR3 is CASSQVNLGLPPSYEQYF. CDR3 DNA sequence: TGCGCCAGCAGCCAAGTAAATTTGGGACTCCCCCCTTCCTACGAGCAGTACTTC.

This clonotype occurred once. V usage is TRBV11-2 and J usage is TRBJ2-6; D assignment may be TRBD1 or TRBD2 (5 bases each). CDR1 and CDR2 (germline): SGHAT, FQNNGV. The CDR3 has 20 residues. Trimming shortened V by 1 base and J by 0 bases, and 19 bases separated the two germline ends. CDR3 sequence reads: CASSLVVMGVLPSGANVLTF. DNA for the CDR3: TGTGCCAGCAGCTTAGTAGTCATGGGGGTTTTACCCTCTGGGGCCAACGTCCTGACTTTC.

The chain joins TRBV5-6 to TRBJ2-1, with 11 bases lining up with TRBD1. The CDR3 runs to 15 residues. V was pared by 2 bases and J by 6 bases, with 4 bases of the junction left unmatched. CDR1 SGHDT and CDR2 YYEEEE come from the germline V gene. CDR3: CASSFGQGARNEQFF. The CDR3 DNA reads TGTGCCAGCAGCTTCGGACAGGGGGCTCGCAATGAGCAGTTCTTC.

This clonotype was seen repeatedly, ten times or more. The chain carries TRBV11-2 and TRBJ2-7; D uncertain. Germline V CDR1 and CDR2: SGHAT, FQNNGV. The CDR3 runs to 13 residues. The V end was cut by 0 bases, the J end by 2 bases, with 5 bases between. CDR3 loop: CASSLEVAYEQYF. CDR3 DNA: TGTGCCAGCAGCTTAGAGGTAGCCTACGAGCAGTACTTC.

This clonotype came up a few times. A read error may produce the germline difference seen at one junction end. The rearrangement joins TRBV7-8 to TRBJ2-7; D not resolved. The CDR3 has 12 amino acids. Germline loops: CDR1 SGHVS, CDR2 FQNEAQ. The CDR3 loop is CAGSHNSYEQYF. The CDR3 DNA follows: TGTGCCGGCAGCCACAACTCCTACGAGCAGTACTTC. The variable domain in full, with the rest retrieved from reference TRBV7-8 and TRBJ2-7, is GAGVSQSPRYKVAKRGQDVALRCDPISGHVSLFWYQQALGQGPEFLTYFQNEAQLDKSGLPSDRFFAERPEGSVSTLKIQRTQQEDSAVYLCAGSHNSYEQYFGPGTRLTVT.

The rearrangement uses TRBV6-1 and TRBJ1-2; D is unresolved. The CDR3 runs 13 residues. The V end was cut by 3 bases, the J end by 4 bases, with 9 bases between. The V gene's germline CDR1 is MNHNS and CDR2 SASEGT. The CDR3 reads CASSEASLYGYTF. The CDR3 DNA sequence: TGTGCCAGCAGTGAGGCTTCCCTCTATGGCTACACCTTC.

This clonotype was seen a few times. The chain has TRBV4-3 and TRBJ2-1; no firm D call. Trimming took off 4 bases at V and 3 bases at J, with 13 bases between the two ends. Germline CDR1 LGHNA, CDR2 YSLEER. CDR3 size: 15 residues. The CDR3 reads CASSREHKSYNEQFF. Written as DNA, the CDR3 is TGCGCCAGCAGCCGAGAACATAAAAGCTACAATGAGCAGTTCTTC.

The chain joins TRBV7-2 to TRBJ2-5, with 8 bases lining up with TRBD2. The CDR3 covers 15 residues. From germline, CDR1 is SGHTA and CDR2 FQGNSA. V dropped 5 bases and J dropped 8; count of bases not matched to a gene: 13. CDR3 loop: CASSPGLAQSPTQYF. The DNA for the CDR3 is TGTGCCAGCAGCCCTGGACTAGCTCAATCCCCCACCCAGTACTTC. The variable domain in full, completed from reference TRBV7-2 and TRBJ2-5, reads GAGVSQSPSNKVTEKGKDVELRCDPISGHTALYWYRQSLGQGLEFLIYFQGNSAPDKSGLPSDRFSAERTGGSVSTLTIQRTQQEDSAVYLCASSPGLAQSPTQYFGPGTRLLVL.

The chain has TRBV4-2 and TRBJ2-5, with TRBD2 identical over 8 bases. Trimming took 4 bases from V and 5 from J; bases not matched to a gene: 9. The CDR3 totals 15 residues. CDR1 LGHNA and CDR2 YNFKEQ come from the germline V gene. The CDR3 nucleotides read TGTGCCAGCAGCCCCAGGGCGGGGGGCGAGGAGACCCAGTACTTC. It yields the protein CASSPRAGGEETQYF.